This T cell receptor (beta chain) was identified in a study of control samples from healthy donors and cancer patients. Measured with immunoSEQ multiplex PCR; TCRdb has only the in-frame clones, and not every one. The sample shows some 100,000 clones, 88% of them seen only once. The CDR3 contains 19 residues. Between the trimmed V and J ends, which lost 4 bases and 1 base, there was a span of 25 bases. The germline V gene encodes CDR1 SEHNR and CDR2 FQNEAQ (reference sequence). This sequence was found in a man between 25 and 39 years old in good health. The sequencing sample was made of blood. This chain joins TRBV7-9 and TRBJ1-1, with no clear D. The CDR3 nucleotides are TGTGCCAGCAGCTACAGACATAACGCGCCGGGCAGCCCGAACACTGAAGCTTTCTTT. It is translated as CASSYRHNAPGSPNTEAFF.